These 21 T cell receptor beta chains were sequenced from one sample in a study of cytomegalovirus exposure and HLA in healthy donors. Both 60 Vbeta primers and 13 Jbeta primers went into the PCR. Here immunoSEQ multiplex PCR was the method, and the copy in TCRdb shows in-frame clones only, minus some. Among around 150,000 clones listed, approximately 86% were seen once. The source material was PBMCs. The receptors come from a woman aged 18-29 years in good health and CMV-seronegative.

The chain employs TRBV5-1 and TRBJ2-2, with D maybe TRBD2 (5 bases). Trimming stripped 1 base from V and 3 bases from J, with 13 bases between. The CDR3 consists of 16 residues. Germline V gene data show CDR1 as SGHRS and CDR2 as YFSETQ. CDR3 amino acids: CASSLKWTGDTGELFF. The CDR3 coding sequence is TGCGCCAGCAGCTTGAAATGGACTGGGGACACCGGGGAGCTGTTTTTT.

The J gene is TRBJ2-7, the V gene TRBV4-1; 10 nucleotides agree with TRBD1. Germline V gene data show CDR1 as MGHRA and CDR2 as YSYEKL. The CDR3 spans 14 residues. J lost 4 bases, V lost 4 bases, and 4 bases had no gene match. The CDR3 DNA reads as TGCGCCAGCAGCCGAGGACAGGGGGAATACGAGCAGTACTTC. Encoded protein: CASSRGQGEYEQYF.

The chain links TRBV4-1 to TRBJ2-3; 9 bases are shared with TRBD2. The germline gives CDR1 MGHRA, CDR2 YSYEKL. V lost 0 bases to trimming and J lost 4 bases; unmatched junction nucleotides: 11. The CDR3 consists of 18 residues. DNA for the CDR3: TGCGCCAGCAGCCAAGATTTGGCGGGAGGGTTTCTGCCAGATACGCAGTATTTT. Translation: CASSQDLAGGFLPDTQYF.

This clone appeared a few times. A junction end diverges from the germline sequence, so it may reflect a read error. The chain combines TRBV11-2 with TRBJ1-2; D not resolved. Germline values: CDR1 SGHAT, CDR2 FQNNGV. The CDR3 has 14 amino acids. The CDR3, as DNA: TGTGCCAGCAGCTTAGAACACAGAAACTTTGGCTACACCTTC. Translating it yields CASSLEHRNFGYTF.

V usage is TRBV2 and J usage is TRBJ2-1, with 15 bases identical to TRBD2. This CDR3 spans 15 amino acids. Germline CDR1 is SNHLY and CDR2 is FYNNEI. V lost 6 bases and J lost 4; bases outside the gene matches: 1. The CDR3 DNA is TGTGCCAGCAGCGGGACTAGCGGGAGGTACAATGAGCAGTTCTTC. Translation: CASSGTSGRYNEQFF.

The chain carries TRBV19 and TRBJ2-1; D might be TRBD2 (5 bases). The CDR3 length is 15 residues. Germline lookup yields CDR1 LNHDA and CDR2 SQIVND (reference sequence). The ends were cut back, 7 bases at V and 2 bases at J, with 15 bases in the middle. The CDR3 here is CASTPSPGAYNEQFF. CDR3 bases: TGTGCCAGTACCCCCTCCCCCGGGGCCTACAATGAGCAGTTCTTC.

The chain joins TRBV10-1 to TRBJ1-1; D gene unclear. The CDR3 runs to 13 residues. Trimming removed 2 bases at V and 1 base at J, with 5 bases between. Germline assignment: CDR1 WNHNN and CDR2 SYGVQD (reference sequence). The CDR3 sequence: CASSERWNTEAFF. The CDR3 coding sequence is TGCGCCAGCAGTGAGCGGTGGAACACTGAAGCTTTCTTT.

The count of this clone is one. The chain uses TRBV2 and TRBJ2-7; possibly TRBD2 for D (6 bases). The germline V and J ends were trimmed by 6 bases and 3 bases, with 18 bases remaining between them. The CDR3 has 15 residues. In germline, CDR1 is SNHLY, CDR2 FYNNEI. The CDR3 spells CASRRDFPQNYEQYF. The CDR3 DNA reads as TGTGCCAGCAGGCGGGACTTCCCCCAAAACTACGAGCAGTACTTC.

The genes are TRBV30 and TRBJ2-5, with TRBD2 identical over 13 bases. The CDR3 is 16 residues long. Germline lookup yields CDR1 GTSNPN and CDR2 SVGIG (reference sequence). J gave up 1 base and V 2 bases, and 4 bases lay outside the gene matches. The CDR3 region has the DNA TGTGCCTGGAGTCGGGGACTAGCGGGAACCCAAGAGACCCAGTACTTC. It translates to CAWSRGLAGTQETQYF.

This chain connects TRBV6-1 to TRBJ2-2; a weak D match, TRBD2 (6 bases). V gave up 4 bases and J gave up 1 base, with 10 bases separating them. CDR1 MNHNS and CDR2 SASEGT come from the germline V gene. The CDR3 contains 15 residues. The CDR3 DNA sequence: TGTGCCAGCAGTGCAATAGCGGTGAACACCGGGGAGCTGTTTTTT. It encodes CASSAIAVNTGELFF.

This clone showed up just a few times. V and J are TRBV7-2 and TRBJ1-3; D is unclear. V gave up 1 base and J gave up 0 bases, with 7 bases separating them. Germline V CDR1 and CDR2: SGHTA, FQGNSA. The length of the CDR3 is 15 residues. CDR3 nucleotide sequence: TGTGCCAGCAGCTTAGGCCCCGGCTCTGGAAACACCATATATTTT. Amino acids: CASSLGPGSGNTIYF.

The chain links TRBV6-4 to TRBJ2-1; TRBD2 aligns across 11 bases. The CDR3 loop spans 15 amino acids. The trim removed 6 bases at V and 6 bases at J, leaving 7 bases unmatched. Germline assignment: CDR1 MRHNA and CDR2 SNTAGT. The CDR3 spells CASRHTSGGSNEQFF. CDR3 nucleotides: TGTGCCAGCAGACACACTAGCGGGGGAAGCAATGAGCAGTTCTTC.

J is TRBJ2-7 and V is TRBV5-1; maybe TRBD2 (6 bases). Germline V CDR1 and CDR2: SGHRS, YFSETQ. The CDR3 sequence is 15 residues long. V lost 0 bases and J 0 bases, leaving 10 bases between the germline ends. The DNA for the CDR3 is TGCGCCAGCAGCTTGGGTGCCGGGGGCTCCTACGAGCAGTACTTC. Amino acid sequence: CASSLGAGGSYEQYF.

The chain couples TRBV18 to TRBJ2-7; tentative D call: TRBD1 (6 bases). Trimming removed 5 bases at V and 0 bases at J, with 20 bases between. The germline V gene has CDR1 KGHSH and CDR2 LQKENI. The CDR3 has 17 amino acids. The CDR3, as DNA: TGTGCCAGCTCAACCTTAAATCTTCGACAGGTCTCCTACGAGCAGTACTTC. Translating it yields CASSTLNLRQVSYEQYF. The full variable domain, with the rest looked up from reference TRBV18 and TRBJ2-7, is NAGVMQNPRHLVRRRGQEARLRCSPMKGHSHVYWYRQLPEEGLKFMVYLQKENIIDESGMPKERFSAEFPKEGPSILRIQQVVRGDSAAYFCASSTLNLRQVSYEQYFGPGTRLTVT.

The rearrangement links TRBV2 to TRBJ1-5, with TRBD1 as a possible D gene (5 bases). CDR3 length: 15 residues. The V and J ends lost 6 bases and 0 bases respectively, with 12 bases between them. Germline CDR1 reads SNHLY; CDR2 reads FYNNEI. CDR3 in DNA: TGTGCCAGCAGAGGAGACAGTTATAGCAATCAGCCCCAGCATTTT. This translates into CASRGDSYSNQPQHF.

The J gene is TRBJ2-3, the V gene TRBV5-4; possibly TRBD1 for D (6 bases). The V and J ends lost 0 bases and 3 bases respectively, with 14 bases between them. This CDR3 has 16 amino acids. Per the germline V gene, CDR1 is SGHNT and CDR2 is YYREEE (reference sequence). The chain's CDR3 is CASSLEGERGTDTQYF. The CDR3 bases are TGTGCCAGCAGCTTGGAAGGGGAGAGGGGGACAGATACGCAGTATTTT.

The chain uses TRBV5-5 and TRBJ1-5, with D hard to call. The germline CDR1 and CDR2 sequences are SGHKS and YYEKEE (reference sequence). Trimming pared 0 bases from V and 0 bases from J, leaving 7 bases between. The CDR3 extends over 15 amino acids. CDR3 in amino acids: CASSLVGDSNQPQHF. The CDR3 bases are TGTGCCAGCAGCTTGGTGGGCGATAGCAATCAGCCCCAGCATTTT.

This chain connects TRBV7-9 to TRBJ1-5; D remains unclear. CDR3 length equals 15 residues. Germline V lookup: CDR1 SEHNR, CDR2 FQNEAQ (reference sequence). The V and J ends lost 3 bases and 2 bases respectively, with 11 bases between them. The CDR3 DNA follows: TGTGCCAGCAGCTTGAGGGTTCTTGGCAATCAGCCCCAGCATTTT. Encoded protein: CASSLRVLGNQPQHF.

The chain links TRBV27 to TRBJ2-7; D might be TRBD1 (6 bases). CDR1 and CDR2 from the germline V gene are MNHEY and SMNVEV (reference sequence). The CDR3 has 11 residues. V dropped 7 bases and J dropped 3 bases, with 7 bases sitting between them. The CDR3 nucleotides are TGTGCCAGCACGACAGGCTACGAGCAGTACTTC. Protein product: CASTTGYEQYF.

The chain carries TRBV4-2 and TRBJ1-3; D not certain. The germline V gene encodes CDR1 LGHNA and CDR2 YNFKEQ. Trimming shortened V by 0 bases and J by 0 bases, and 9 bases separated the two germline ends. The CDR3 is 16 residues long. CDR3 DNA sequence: TGTGCCAGCAGCCAAGAAGCGGCGAGCTCTGGAAACACCATATATTTT. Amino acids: CASSQEAASSGNTIYF.

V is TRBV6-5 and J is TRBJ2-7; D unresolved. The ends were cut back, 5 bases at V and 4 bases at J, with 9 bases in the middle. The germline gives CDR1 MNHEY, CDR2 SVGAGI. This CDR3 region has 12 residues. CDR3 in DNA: TGTGCCAGCAGTCGTACAGAGTACGAGCAGTACTTC. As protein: CASSRTEYEQYF.